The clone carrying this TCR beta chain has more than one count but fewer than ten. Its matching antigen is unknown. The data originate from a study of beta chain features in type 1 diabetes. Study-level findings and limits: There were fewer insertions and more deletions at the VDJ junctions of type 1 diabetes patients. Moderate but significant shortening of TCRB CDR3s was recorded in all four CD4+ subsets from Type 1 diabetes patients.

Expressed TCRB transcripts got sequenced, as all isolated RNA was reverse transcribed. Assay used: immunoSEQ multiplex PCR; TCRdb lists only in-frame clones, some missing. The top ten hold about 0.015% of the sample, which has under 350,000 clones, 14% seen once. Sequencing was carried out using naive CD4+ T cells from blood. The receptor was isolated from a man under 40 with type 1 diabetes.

The CDR3 coding sequence is TGCGCCAGCAGCTTGGCCCGTAGCACAGATACGCAGTATTTT. It specifies CASSLARSTDTQYF. The chain recombines TRBV5-1 with TRBJ2-3; D remains ambiguous. Between the trimmed V and J ends, which lost 0 bases and 0 bases, there was a span of 5 bases. The CDR3 runs to 14 residues. CDR1 is SGHRS and CDR2 is YFSETQ in the germline V gene.